The next 29 T cell receptor beta chains were all read from a single sample in a study of cytomegalovirus exposure and HLA in healthy donors. Produced via immunoSEQ multiplex PCR; TCRdb's table is partial and in-frame only. The sample holds more than 250,000 clones, about 90% seen once. The specimen sequenced was PBMCs. These receptors were obtained from a woman between 25 and 40 years old in good health and CMV-seropositive.

The genes are TRBV27 and TRBJ2-7; D unresolved. V was pared by 5 bases and J by 6 bases, with 14 bases between. From germline, CDR1 is MNHEY and CDR2 SMNVEV (reference sequence). The CDR3 extends over 13 amino acids. This chain's CDR3 is CASSPRWVGEQYF. Written as DNA, the CDR3 is TGTGCCAGCAGTCCGCGGTGGGTGGGCGAGCAGTACTTC.

The genes are TRBV18 and TRBJ1-6, with D possibly matching TRBD1 (5 bases). This CDR3 region has 13 residues. Germline loops: CDR1 KGHSH, CDR2 LQKENI. Deletions cut 8 bases from V and 8 bases from J, with 13 bases between. CDR3: CASTGTEDSPLHF. The CDR3 DNA reads TGTGCCAGCACTGGGACGGAAGATTCACCCCTCCACTTT. Supplemented by reference TRBV18 and TRBJ1-6, the full variable domain reads NAGVMQNPRHLVRRRGQEARLRCSPMKGHSHVYWYRQLPEEGLKFMVYLQKENIIDESGMPKERFSAEFPKEGPSILRIQQVVRGDSAAYFCASTGTEDSPLHFGNGTRLTVT.

The V gene is TRBV2, the J gene TRBJ2-5, with 9 bases that match TRBD1. This CDR3 region has 15 residues. From germline, CDR1 is SNHLY and CDR2 FYNNEI. J was trimmed by 2 bases and V by 4 bases; bases with no gene match: 5. The CDR3 nucleotides are TGTGCCAGCAGTGGGGGACAGGGCCCACAAGAGACCCAGTACTTC. This translates into CASSGGQGPQETQYF.

The chain links TRBV11-2 to TRBJ2-3; D call uncertain. Trimming removed 2 bases at V and 2 bases at J, with 14 bases between. The CDR3 contains 16 residues. The germline gives CDR1 SGHAT, CDR2 FQNNGV. Here the CDR3 reads CASSLYVDPSTDTQYF. For the CDR3, the DNA is TGTGCCAGCAGCTTATATGTCGACCCGTCCACAGATACGCAGTATTTT. The full variable domain, completed using reference TRBV11-2 and TRBJ2-3, is EAGVAQSPRYKIIEKRQSVAFWCNPISGHATLYWYQQILGQGPKLLIQFQNNGVVDDSQLPKDRFSAERLKGVDSTLKIQPAKLEDSAVYLCASSLYVDPSTDTQYFGPGTRLTVL.

The DNA of the CDR3 is TGTGCCAGCAGCCAAGGTGGGGAGCAGTACTTC. Amino acid sequence: CASSQGGEQYF. The rearrangement links TRBV7-3 to TRBJ2-7, with D unresolved. From germline, CDR1 is SGHTA and CDR2 FQGTGA. The CDR3 is 11 residues long. Deletions cut 5 bases from V and 7 bases from J, with 9 bases between.

The rearrangement joins TRBV18 to TRBJ2-5; D is undetermined. V was clipped by 3 bases and J by 1 base, with 12 bases between them. The CDR3 covers 15 residues. The germline V gene has CDR1 KGHSH and CDR2 LQKENI. CDR3 DNA: TGTGCCAGCTCACCTGGACCCAGCGCCCAAGAGACCCAGTACTTC. Encoded protein: CASSPGPSAQETQYF.

The chain is built from TRBV27 and TRBJ2-7; D uncertain. V lost 3 bases, J lost 0 bases, and 9 bases lay in between. This CDR3 is 14 amino acids long. Germline CDR1 reads MNHEY; CDR2 reads SMNVEV (reference sequence). CDR3 region: CASSLVGNSYEQYF. DNA of the CDR3: TGTGCCAGCAGTTTGGTAGGTAACTCCTACGAGCAGTACTTC.

V usage is TRBV2 and J usage is TRBJ1-5; a weak D match, TRBD1 (5 bases). Germline CDR1 SNHLY, CDR2 FYNNEI. The CDR3 extends over 15 amino acids. V lost 3 bases to trimming and J lost 0 bases, with 9 bases between them. CDR3 nucleotides: TGTGCCAGCAGTGAGGAGGGGCTTAGCAATCAGCCCCAGCATTTT. It is translated as CASSEEGLSNQPQHF.

This chain uses TRBV19 with TRBJ2-7; no clear D gene. V was pared by 1 base and J by 2 bases, with 12 bases between. CDR1 is LNHDA, CDR2 SQIVND, per germline (reference sequence). The CDR3 spans 15 residues. CDR3: CASSIVHGKTYEQYF. CDR3 bases: TGTGCCAGTAGTATAGTTCATGGCAAGACCTACGAGCAGTACTTC.

The chain has TRBV29-1 and TRBJ2-7, with D perhaps matching TRBD1 (5 bases). Germline-derived CDR1 and CDR2 are SQVTM and ANQGSEA. Trimming stripped 2 bases from V and 3 bases from J, with 14 bases between. The CDR3 length is 14 residues. The CDR3 is CSVETPTERYEQYF. CDR3 in DNA: TGCAGCGTTGAAACCCCGACAGAGCGCTACGAGCAGTACTTC.

The chain has TRBV13 and TRBJ2-7, with 8 bases lining up with TRBD1. The CDR3 has 14 residues. The V segment lost 5 bases and the J segment 6 bases; nucleotides outside the gene matches: 9. Germline CDR1 reads PRHDT; CDR2 reads FYEKMQ (reference sequence). CDR3 amino acids: CASSPKTGVGEQYF. The CDR3 DNA is TGTGCCAGCAGCCCTAAGACAGGGGTGGGCGAGCAGTACTTC.

This rearrangement joins TRBV11-3 to TRBJ2-1; tentatively, D is TRBD1 (6 bases). Looked up from germline, CDR1 is SGHNT and CDR2 is YENEEA. Trimming took 2 bases from V and 7 from J, leaving 9 bases between them. This CDR3 has 13 residues. In DNA, the CDR3 is TGTGCCAGCAGCTTAACAGGGTGGAATGAGCAGTTCTTC. The encoded protein is CASSLTGWNEQFF.

V is TRBV7-2 and J is TRBJ2-3, with a tentative D call TRBD1 (5 bases). The CDR3 has 12 amino acids. V was trimmed by 3 bases and J by 4 bases, leaving 5 bases between them. Germline lookup yields CDR1 SGHTA and CDR2 FQGNSA. CDR3 protein: CASSFRADTQYF. The CDR3 DNA follows: TGTGCCAGCAGCTTCAGGGCAGATACGCAGTATTTT.

To note about this clone: At the DNA level, this CDR3 is encoded by other sequences in the same sample as well. The gene calls are TRBV20-1 and TRBJ1-2, with D unresolved. V was trimmed by 5 bases and J by 2 bases, leaving 6 bases between them. Per the germline V gene, CDR1 is DFQATT and CDR2 is SNEGSKA (reference sequence). This CDR3 is built from 11 residues. Here the CDR3 reads CSAPGNYGYTF. CDR3 nucleotide sequence: TGCAGTGCTCCGGGGAACTATGGCTACACCTTC.

V is TRBV5-1 and J is TRBJ2-7; D might be TRBD2 (6 bases). The CDR3 consists of 15 residues. The V gene lost 3 bases and the J gene lost 0 bases, with 13 bases spanning the gap. Germline V gene sequence: CDR1 SGHRS, CDR2 YFSETQ. CDR3 sequence (DNA): TGCGCCAGCAGCTGGTCATCGACTAGCTCCTACGAGCAGTACTTC. Translating it yields CASSWSSTSSYEQYF.

This clone was observed once. The chain couples TRBV7-9 to TRBJ2-7; perhaps TRBD2 as D (6 bases). Per the germline V gene, CDR1 is SEHNR and CDR2 is FQNEAQ (reference sequence). The CDR3 covers 14 residues. Trimming removed 1 base at V and 6 bases at J, with 13 bases between. The CDR3, as DNA: TGTGCCAGCAGCTTAGACGGGAGCGGTACCGAGCAGTACTTC. Its translation is CASSLDGSGTEQYF.

The table lists this clone with a count of one. This sequence joins TRBV6-5 and TRBJ1-1; TRBD1 aligns across 10 bases. Unmatched junction bases numbered 6, after V lost 5 bases and J lost 6 bases. The CDR3 has 14 amino acids. Germline values: CDR1 MNHEY, CDR2 SVGAGI. CDR3 sequence: CASSIPGTGAEAFF. CDR3 sequence (DNA): TGTGCCAGCAGTATACCGGGGACAGGGGCTGAAGCTTTCTTT.

Regarding this clone: The same CDR3 can be traced to other DNA sequences in this sample. The rearrangement joins TRBV19 to TRBJ1-1; no firm D call. The CDR3 is made up of 12 amino acids. Trimming removed 3 bases from V and 2 bases from J, with 4 bases in between. Germline V gene lookup returns CDR1 LNHDA and CDR2 SQIVND (reference sequence). CDR3 region: CASSIGNTEAFF. The CDR3 coding sequence is TGTGCCAGTAGTATCGGTAACACTGAAGCTTTCTTT. The entire variable domain, with the rest obtained from reference TRBV19 and TRBJ1-1, is as follows: DGGITQSPKYLFRKEGQNVTLSCEQNLNHDAMYWYRQDPGQGLRLIYYSQIVNDFQKGDIAEGYSVSREKKESFPLTVTSAQKNPTAFYLCASSIGNTEAFFGQGTRLTVV.

The V gene is TRBV2, the J gene TRBJ2-3; the match to TRBD1 covers 9 bases. Germline values: CDR1 SNHLY, CDR2 FYNNEI. The CDR3 is made up of 14 amino acids. Trimming cost V 3 bases and J 4 bases; bases outside gene matches: 2. The CDR3 region is CASSDTGGADTQYF. The CDR3 DNA reads TGTGCCAGCAGTGATACAGGGGGCGCAGATACGCAGTATTTT. Using reference TRBV2 and TRBJ2-3 for the parts outside the CDR3, the full variable domain is EPEVTQTPSHQVTQMGQEVILRCVPISNHLYFYWYRQILGQKVEFLVSFYNNEISEKSEIFDDQFSVERPDGSNFTLKIRSTKLEDSAMYFCASSDTGGADTQYFGPGTRLTVL.

V gene TRBV6-1 combines with J gene TRBJ2-1; D is possibly TRBD2 (5 bases). V dropped 6 bases and J dropped 9 bases, with 12 bases sitting between them. CDR3 length: 12 residues. The V gene's germline CDR1 is MNHNS and CDR2 SASEGT. The CDR3 loop reads CASSKDRGEQFF. CDR3 in DNA: TGTGCCAGCAGCAAAGACCGGGGTGAGCAGTTCTTC.

The genes are TRBV4-1 and TRBJ2-7; TRBD2 agrees at 8 bases. The CDR3 runs to 15 residues. Germline V gene lookup returns CDR1 MGHRA and CDR2 YSYEKL. With V trimmed by 1 base and J by 2 bases, 4 bases remained unmatched. The CDR3 region is CASSQAGGPTYEQYF. In DNA, the CDR3 is TGCGCCAGCAGCCAAGCGGGGGGGCCGACCTACGAGCAGTACTTC.

This clone has just one count. The chain links TRBV13 to TRBJ2-3; no firm D call. CDR1 is PRHDT and CDR2 is FYEKMQ in the germline V gene (reference sequence). The CDR3 spans 16 residues. Trimming took 0 bases from V and 2 from J, leaving 12 bases between them. DNA for the CDR3: TGTGCCAGCAGCTTAGGCCGTAGTTTACCCACAGATACGCAGTATTTT. This gives the protein CASSLGRSLPTDTQYF.

This chain uses TRBV27 with TRBJ2-7; 12 nucleotides align to TRBD2. CDR1 and CDR2 from the germline V gene are MNHEY and SMNVEV (reference sequence). The junction had 8 bases not matched to a gene; V was cut back by 10 bases and J by 7 bases. The CDR3 spans 13 residues. The CDR3 DNA follows: TGTGCCACCAGGGTTGGACTAGCGGGGGAGCAGTACTTC. Its protein product is CATRVGLAGEQYF.

The rearrangement links TRBV11-2 to TRBJ2-7; the D call may be TRBD1 or TRBD2 (6 bases each). Germline CDR1 reads SGHAT; CDR2 reads FQNNGV. This CDR3 contains 17 residues. Between the trimmed V and J ends, which lost 5 bases and 2 bases, there was a span of 22 bases. The CDR3 loop is CASSAVQGAGRTYEQYF. In DNA form, the CDR3 reads TGTGCCAGCAGCGCGGTACAGGGAGCGGGCCGCACCTACGAGCAGTACTTC.

The genes are TRBV29-1 and TRBJ1-1, with D perhaps matching TRBD1 (6 bases). The CDR3 covers 13 residues. The germline V gene has CDR1 SQVTM and CDR2 ANQGSEA. Trimming took off 7 bases at V and 4 bases at J, with 16 bases between the two ends. Here the CDR3 DNA reads TGCAGCGAAAGGGGACAAGCCCTCACTGAAGCTTTCTTT. It translates to CSERGQALTEAFF.

V gene TRBV4-3 combines with J gene TRBJ2-2; unclear D gene. V was clipped by 0 bases and J by 7 bases, with 6 bases between them. Germline loops: CDR1 LGHNA, CDR2 YSLEER. The CDR3 consists of 13 residues. CDR3 sequence reads: CASSQDGDGELFF. In DNA, the CDR3 is TGCGCCAGCAGCCAAGATGGTGACGGGGAGCTGTTTTTT.

The gene calls are TRBV28 and TRBJ1-2; the match to TRBD1 covers 12 bases. Per the germline V gene, CDR1 is MDHEN and CDR2 is SYDVKM. The CDR3 has 15 amino acids. V was pared by 4 bases and J by 6 bases, with 6 bases of the junction left unmatched. The CDR3 sequence: CASSSAGTGGDGYTF. In DNA form, the CDR3 reads TGTGCCAGCAGTTCCGCCGGGACAGGGGGCGATGGCTACACCTTC.

The chain couples TRBV6-5 to TRBJ1-4, with D maybe TRBD1 (5 bases). Trimming shortened V by 3 bases and J by 5 bases, and 13 bases separated the two germline ends. Germline CDR1 and CDR2: MNHEY and SVGAGI. This CDR3 has 15 residues. This CDR3 reads CASSYFGAKNEKLFF. In DNA form, the CDR3 reads TGTGCCAGCAGTTATTTTGGGGCCAAGAATGAAAAACTGTTTTTT.

The chain combines TRBV11-3 with TRBJ2-5; a possible D gene is TRBD2 (6 bases). The CDR3 has 18 residues. Germline CDR1 and CDR2: SGHNT and YENEEA. V lost 3 bases and J 1 base, leaving 21 bases between the germline ends. Here the CDR3 reads CASSLGEGTGRRQETQYF. The CDR3 DNA sequence: TGTGCCAGCAGCTTGGGAGAGGGGACCGGGAGACGCCAAGAGACCCAGTACTTC.